A single sample is the source of the 21 T cell receptor beta chains below, sequenced in a study of OX40 agonist ivuxolimab in advanced cancers. The protocol was immunoSEQ multiplex PCR, while the TCRdb copy is restricted to in-frame clones and leaves out a portion. The table lists 25,000 to 35,000 clones, roughly 83% of them singletons. The starting material was CD4+ or CD8+ T cells sorted from blood, obtained in a trial of the OX40 agonist ivuxolimab. The receptor set was obtained from an adult with an advanced solid tumor such as melanoma, head and neck, liver or kidney cancer.

The V gene is TRBV4-1, the J gene TRBJ2-7; no reliable D call. Between the trimmed V and J ends, which lost 0 bases and 3 bases, there was a span of 12 bases. Germline assignment: CDR1 MGHRA and CDR2 YSYEKL. CDR3 length: 15 amino acids. CDR3 nucleotides: TGCGCCAGCAGCCAAGAACCTGACAAGCTCTACGAGCAGTACTTC. Protein: CASSQEPDKLYEQYF.

This chain links TRBV13 with TRBJ2-7, with D maybe TRBD1 (6 bases). CDR3 length: 13 amino acids. V was shortened by 4 bases and J by 2 bases, with 9 bases between the two germline ends. Per the germline V gene, CDR1 is PRHDT and CDR2 is FYEKMQ (reference sequence). CDR3 bases: TGTGCCAGCAGCTACAGGGTGCCCTACGAGCAGTACTTC. Translated, it gives CASSYRVPYEQYF. Combining the CDR3 with reference TRBV13 and TRBJ2-7 gives the whole variable domain AAGVIQSPRHLIKEKRETATLKCYPIPRHDTVYWYQQGPGQDPQFLISFYEKMQSDKGSIPDRFSAQQFSDYHSELNMSSLELGDSALYFCASSYRVPYEQYFGPGTRLTVT.

V is TRBV6-6 and J is TRBJ2-1; the D is unclear. V was trimmed by 0 bases and J by 5 bases, leaving 11 bases between them. The CDR3 totals 15 residues. CDR1 and CDR2 from the germline V gene are MNHNY and SVGAGI (reference sequence). Here the CDR3 reads CASSYSRQRDNEQFF. In nucleotides, the CDR3 is TGTGCCAGCAGTTACTCGCGTCAACGGGACAATGAGCAGTTCTTC.

This clone was observed a single time. The chain has TRBV6-5 and TRBJ2-7; tentative D call: TRBD2 (6 bases). Germline CDR1 reads MNHEY; CDR2 reads SVGAGI. V lost 7 bases, J lost 1 base, and 14 bases lay in between. The CDR3 extends over 14 amino acids. CDR3 loop: CASTKVGGSYEQYF. The DNA of the CDR3 is TGTGCCAGCACTAAGGTCGGGGGTTCCTACGAGCAGTACTTC.

The chain joins TRBV28 to TRBJ1-2; no clear D. Looked up from germline, CDR1 is MDHEN and CDR2 is SYDVKM. CDR3 length: 14 residues. V shed 3 bases and J shed 4 bases, with 12 bases lying between them. The CDR3 here is CASSFSDTGYGYTF. CDR3 bases: TGTGCCAGCAGTTTTTCAGACACCGGCTATGGCTACACCTTC.

This clone is termed medium-sized (0.01 to 0.1%). The CDR3 nucleotides are TGCAGCGTTGAAGATGAGGTATTGAACACTGAAGCTTTCTTT. Residues: CSVEDEVLNTEAFF. The chain uses TRBV29-1 and TRBJ1-1; D uncertain. Germline assignment: CDR1 SQVTM and CDR2 ANQGSEA. The CDR3 contains 14 residues. Trimming left V 0 bases short and J 0 bases short, with 8 bases between.

This chain links TRBV6-1 with TRBJ2-3, with D perhaps TRBD1 (6 bases). The CDR3 consists of 14 residues. Germline loops: CDR1 MNHNS, CDR2 SASEGT. Trimming pared 1 base from V and 6 bases from J, leaving 11 bases between. The CDR3 DNA reads TGTGCCAGCAGTGAAGGGGGGCCCATGGATACGCAGTATTTT. It is translated as CASSEGGPMDTQYF.

This chain joins TRBV5-6 and TRBJ2-1, with TRBD2 matching 7 bases. The length of the CDR3 is 15 residues. J lost 5 bases, V lost 5 bases, and 10 bases had no gene match. Germline CDR1 SGHDT, CDR2 YYEEEE. DNA for the CDR3: TGTGCCAGCAGACGATTGGGGCTAGCGGACAATGAGCAGTTCTTC. Its protein is CASRRLGLADNEQFF.

The chain joins TRBV5-1 to TRBJ2-3; D might be TRBD1 or TRBD2, each matching 5 bases. The V and J ends lost 4 bases and 2 bases respectively, with 17 bases between them. This CDR3 is built from 16 residues. Germline lookup yields CDR1 SGHRS and CDR2 YFSETQ. CDR3 region: CASSRGGLGTTDTQYF. The CDR3 DNA is TGCGCCAGCAGCCGAGGCGGACTCGGGACCACAGATACGCAGTATTTT. Complete variable domain (other parts from reference TRBV5-1 and TRBJ2-3): KAGVTQTPRYLIKTRGQQVTLSCSPISGHRSVSWYQQTPGQGLQFLFEYFSETQRNKGNFPGRFSGRQFSNSRSEMNVSTLELGDSALYLCASSRGGLGTTDTQYFGPGTRLTVL.

The chain is built from TRBV19 and TRBJ1-6, with D unresolved. Germline V gene data show CDR1 as LNHDA and CDR2 as SQIVND (reference sequence). Trimming took off 9 bases at V and 4 bases at J, with 13 bases between the two ends. The CDR3 is 14 residues long. CDR3 residues: CASHTRDYNSPLHF. The CDR3 region has the DNA TGTGCCAGCCATACACGGGATTATAATTCACCCCTCCACTTT.

The genes are TRBV4-1 and TRBJ1-5; D remains unclear. This CDR3 has 16 amino acids. The germline V and J ends were trimmed by 0 bases and 0 bases, with 9 bases remaining between them. Per germline, CDR1 MGHRA and CDR2 YSYEKL. In DNA form, the CDR3 reads TGCGCCAGCAGCCAAGATAGTGAGAATAGCAATCAGCCCCAGCATTTT. It yields the protein CASSQDSENSNQPQHF.

The V and J genes are TRBV14 and TRBJ1-4; D gene uncertain. V was shortened by 2 bases and J by 8 bases, with 12 bases between the two germline ends. This CDR3 is 14 amino acids long. Per germline, CDR1 SGHDN and CDR2 FVKESK. The CDR3 here is CASSQLPGAEKLFF. DNA of the CDR3: TGTGCCAGCAGCCAACTTCCTGGAGCCGAAAAACTGTTTTTT.

V and J are TRBV5-5 and TRBJ2-1; D gene unclear. Germline V gene lookup returns CDR1 SGHKS and CDR2 YYEKEE (reference sequence). The germline V and J ends were trimmed by 5 bases and 0 bases, with 9 bases remaining between them. CDR3 length: 14 residues. DNA for the CDR3: TGTGCCAGCAGAGGCGTAAGCTCCTACAATGAGCAGTTCTTC. Amino acid sequence: CASRGVSSYNEQFF.

The gene calls are TRBV5-3 and TRBJ2-4; D call uncertain. TRBV5-3 falls under the ORF class, with uncertain function. Trimming pared 1 base from V and 0 bases from J, leaving 11 bases between. CDR3 size: 16 residues. DNA for the CDR3: TGTGCCAGAAGCTTGAAGCCGGTACTAGCCAAAAACATTCAGTACTTC. Translation gives CARSLKPVLAKNIQYF.

The chain links TRBV4-1 to TRBJ1-1; no clear D gene. Per the germline V gene, CDR1 is MGHRA and CDR2 is YSYEKL. V dropped 6 bases and J dropped 3 bases, with 14 bases sitting between them. There are 14 residues in the CDR3. This chain's CDR3 is CASRDLGRDTEAFF. The DNA for the CDR3 is TGCGCCAGCAGGGACCTCGGGAGGGACACTGAAGCTTTCTTT.

The chain combines TRBV27 with TRBJ2-5, with a tentative D call TRBD2 (5 bases). The germline gives CDR1 MNHEY, CDR2 SMNVEV (reference sequence). Trimming removed 2 bases from V and 4 bases from J, with 8 bases in between. CDR3 length: 13 residues. The CDR3 is CASSLVEGETQYF. The CDR3 DNA reads TGTGCCAGCAGTTTAGTAGAGGGAGAGACCCAGTACTTC.

This clone was recorded a few times. V is TRBV28 and J is TRBJ1-2; D perhaps matches TRBD1 (5 bases). Per the germline V gene, CDR1 is MDHEN and CDR2 is SYDVKM. V was trimmed by 5 bases and J by 4 bases, leaving 8 bases between them. The CDR3 contains 12 residues. CDR3 in DNA: TGTGCCAGCAGTCGGGGGGTCTATGGCTACACCTTC. Translating it yields CASSRGVYGYTF.

This chain joins TRBV7-9 and TRBJ2-7; 11 bases agree with TRBD1. The germline V gene encodes CDR1 SEHNR and CDR2 FQNEAQ (reference sequence). J gave up 8 bases and V 2 bases, and 11 bases lay outside the gene matches. The CDR3 sequence is 16 residues long. CDR3 sequence reads: CASSLSTGTGGFKQYF. CDR3 bases: TGTGCCAGCAGCTTATCGACCGGGACAGGGGGATTTAAGCAGTACTTC.

The genes are TRBV7-2 and TRBJ2-1; 7 nucleotides line up with TRBD2. This CDR3 spans 17 amino acids. Germline trimming cut 2 bases from V and 3 bases from J; bases unmatched to any gene: 10. The V gene's germline CDR1 is SGHTA and CDR2 FQGNSA. CDR3 loop: CASSLRGGRGNYNEQFF. DNA of the CDR3: TGTGCCAGCAGCTTAAGGGGAGGGAGGGGTAACTACAATGAGCAGTTCTTC.

V usage is TRBV6-4 and J usage is TRBJ1-2; tentative D call: TRBD1 (5 bases). Germline CDR1 and CDR2: MRHNA and SNTAGT. The CDR3 contains 15 residues. V lost 2 bases, J lost 4 bases, and 14 bases lay in between. This CDR3 is CASSDTEGLSYGYTF. DNA of the CDR3: TGTGCCAGCAGTGACACAGAGGGACTGAGCTATGGCTACACCTTC.

The chain carries TRBV11-2 and TRBJ2-1; TRBD1 matches at 7 bases. The CDR3 is made up of 14 amino acids. The V segment lost 5 bases and the J segment 10 bases; nucleotides outside the gene matches: 11. Germline V gene lookup returns CDR1 SGHAT and CDR2 FQNNGV. The CDR3 DNA reads TGTGCCAGCAGCCTCGACAGGGTTCAGGGGGAGCAGTTCTTC. Residues: CASSLDRVQGEQFF.